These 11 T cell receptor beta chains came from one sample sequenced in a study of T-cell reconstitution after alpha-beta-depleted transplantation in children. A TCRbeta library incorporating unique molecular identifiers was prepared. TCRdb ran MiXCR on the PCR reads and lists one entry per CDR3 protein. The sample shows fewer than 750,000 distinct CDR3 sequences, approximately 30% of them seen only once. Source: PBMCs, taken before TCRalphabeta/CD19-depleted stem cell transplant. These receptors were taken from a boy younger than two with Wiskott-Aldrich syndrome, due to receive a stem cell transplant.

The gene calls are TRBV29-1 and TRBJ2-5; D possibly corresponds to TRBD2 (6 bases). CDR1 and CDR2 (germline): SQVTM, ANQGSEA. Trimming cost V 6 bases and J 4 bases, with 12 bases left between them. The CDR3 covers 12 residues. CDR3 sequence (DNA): TGCAGCGTGATACTAGCAGTAGAGACCCAGTACTTC. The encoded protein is CSVILAVETQYF.

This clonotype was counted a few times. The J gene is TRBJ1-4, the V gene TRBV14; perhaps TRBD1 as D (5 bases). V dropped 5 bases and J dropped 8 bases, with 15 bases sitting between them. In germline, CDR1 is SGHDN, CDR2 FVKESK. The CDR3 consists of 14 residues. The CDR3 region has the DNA TGTGCCAGCAGCAACCCAGGGTTACGGGAAAAACTGTTTTTT. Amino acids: CASSNPGLREKLFF.

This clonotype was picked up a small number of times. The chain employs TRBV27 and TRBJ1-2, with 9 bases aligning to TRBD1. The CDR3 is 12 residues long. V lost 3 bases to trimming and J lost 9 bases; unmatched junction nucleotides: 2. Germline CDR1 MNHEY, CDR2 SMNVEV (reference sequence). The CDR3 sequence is CASSFGQGSYTF. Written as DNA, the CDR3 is TGTGCCAGCAGTTTTGGACAGGGGAGCTACACCTTC.

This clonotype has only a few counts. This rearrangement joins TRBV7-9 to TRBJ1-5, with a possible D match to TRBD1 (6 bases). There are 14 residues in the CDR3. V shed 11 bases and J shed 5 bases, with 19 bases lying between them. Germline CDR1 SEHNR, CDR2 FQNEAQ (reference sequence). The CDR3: CAVMGGDTDQPQHF. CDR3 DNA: TGTGCCGTTATGGGGGGGGACACAGATCAGCCCCAGCATTTT.

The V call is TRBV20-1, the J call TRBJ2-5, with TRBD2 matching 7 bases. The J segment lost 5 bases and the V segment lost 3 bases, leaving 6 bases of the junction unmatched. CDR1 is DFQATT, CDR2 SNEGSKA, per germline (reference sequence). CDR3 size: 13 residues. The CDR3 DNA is TGCAGTGCTAGTGTACTAGCGAGGGAGACCCAGTACTTC. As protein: CSASVLARETQYF.

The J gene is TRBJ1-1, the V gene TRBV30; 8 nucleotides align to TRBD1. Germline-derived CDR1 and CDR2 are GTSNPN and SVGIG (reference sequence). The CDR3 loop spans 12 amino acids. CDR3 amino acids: CAQDRENTEAFF. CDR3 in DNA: TGTGCACAGGACAGGGAAAACACTGAAGCTTTCTTT.

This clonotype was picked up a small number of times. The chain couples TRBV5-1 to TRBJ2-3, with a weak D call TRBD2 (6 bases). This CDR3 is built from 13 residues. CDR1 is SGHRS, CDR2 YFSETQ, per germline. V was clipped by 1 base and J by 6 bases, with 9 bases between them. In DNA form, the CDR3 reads TGCGCCAGCAGCTTGTTCGGAGGGGATACGCAGTATTTT. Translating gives CASSLFGGDTQYF.

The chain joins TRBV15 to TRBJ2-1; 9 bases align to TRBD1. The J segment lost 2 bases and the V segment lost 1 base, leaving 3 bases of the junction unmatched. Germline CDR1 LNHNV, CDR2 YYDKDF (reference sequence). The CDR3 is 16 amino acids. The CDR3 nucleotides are TGTGCCACCAGCAGAGTACGACAGGGGGCCTACAATGAGCAGTTCTTC. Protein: CATSRVRQGAYNEQFF.

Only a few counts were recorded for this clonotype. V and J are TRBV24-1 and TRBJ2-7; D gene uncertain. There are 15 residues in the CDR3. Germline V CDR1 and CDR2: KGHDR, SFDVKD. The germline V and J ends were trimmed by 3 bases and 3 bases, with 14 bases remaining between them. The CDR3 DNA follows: TGTGCCACCAGTGATCAGACGGACCACTGCTACGAGCAGTACTTC. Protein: CATSDQTDHCYEQYF.

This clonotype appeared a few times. CDR3 sequence: CASSLLTGTRVYEQYF. CDR3 nucleotide sequence: TGTGCCAGCAGTTTATTGACCGGGACTAGAGTCTACGAGCAGTACTTC. V is TRBV27 and J is TRBJ2-7; 8 bases are a match to TRBD2. In germline, CDR1 is MNHEY, CDR2 SMNVEV (reference sequence). The CDR3 contains 16 residues. V shed 1 base, J shed 3 bases, and the junction held 8 bases outside the gene matches.

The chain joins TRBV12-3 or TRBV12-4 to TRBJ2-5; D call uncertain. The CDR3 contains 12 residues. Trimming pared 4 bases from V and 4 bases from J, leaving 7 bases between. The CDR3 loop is CASSWRTETQYF. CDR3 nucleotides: TGTGCCAGCAGTTGGCGCACAGAGACCCAGTACTTC.